The sample holds a few counts of the clone carrying this T cell receptor beta chain. As for treatment: randomized to nivolumab then ipilimumab (arm A) or the reverse (arm B). The data were taken from a study of sequential checkpoint blockade in melanoma. The CDR3 covers 17 residues. Using immunoSEQ multiplex PCR, the repertoire was profiled, and TCRdb retains in-frame clones only, with some absent. The sample lists 2,500 to 3,500 clones, over 25% occurring once. The sample here was tumor tissue (inferred from file names), taken from a patient given nivolumab and ipilimumab in sequence. The chain combines TRBV7-5 with TRBJ2-2; the table's TRBD1 call for D was not verified on the DNA. TRBV7-5 is reported as a pseudogene. The sequence was collected from a human donor with melanoma. Here the CDR3 DNA reads TGTGCCAGCAGCTACCAGGGACAGGGGCTCTACACCGGGGAGCTGTTTTTT. The encoded protein is CASSYQGQGLYTGELFF.